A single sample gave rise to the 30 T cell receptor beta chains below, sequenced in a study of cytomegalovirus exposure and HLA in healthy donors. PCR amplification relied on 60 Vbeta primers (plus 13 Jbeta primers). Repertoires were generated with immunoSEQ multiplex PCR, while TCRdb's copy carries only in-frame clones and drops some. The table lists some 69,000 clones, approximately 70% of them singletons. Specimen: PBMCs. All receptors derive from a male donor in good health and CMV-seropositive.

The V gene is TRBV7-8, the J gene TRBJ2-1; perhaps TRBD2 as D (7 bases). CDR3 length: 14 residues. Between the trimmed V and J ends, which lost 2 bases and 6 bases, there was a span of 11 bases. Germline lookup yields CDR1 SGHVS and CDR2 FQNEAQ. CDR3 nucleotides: TGTGCCAGCAGCTTAAGGGGGGGGATCAATGAGCAGTTCTTC. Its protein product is CASSLRGGINEQFF. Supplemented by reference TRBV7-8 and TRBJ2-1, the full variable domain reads GAGVSQSPRYKVAKRGQDVALRCDPISGHVSLFWYQQALGQGPEFLTYFQNEAQLDKSGLPSDRFFAERPEGSVSTLKIQRTQQEDSAVYLCASSLRGGINEQFFGPGTRLTVL.

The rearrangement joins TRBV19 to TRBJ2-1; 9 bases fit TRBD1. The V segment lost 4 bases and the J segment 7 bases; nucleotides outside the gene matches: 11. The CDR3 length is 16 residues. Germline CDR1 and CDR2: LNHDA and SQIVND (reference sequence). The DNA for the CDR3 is TGTGCCAGTAGTACCTACGGACAGGGGTACTGGAATGAGCAGTTCTTC. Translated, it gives CASSTYGQGYWNEQFF. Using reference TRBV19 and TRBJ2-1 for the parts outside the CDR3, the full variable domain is DGGITQSPKYLFRKEGQNVTLSCEQNLNHDAMYWYRQDPGQGLRLIYYSQIVNDFQKGDIAEGYSVSREKKESFPLTVTSAQKNPTAFYLCASSTYGQGYWNEQFFGPGTRLTVL.

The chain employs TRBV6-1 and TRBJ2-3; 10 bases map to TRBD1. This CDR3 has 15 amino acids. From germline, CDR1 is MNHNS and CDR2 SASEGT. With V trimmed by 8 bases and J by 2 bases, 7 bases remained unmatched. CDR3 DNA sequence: TGTGCCAGCCGGGACAGGGGCGGACCCACAGATACGCAGTATTTT. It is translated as CASRDRGGPTDTQYF.

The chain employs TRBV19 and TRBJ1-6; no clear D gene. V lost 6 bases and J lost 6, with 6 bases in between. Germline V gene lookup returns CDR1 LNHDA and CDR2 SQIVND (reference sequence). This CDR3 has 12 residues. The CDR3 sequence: CASSRPNSPLHF. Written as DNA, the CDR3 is TGTGCCAGTAGCAGGCCTAATTCACCCCTCCACTTT.

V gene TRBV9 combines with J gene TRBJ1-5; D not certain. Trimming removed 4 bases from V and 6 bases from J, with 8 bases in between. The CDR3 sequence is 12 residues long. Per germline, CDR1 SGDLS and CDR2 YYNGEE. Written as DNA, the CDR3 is TGTGCCAGCAGCTACCGGTGTCAGCCCCAGCATTTT. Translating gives CASSYRCQPQHF.

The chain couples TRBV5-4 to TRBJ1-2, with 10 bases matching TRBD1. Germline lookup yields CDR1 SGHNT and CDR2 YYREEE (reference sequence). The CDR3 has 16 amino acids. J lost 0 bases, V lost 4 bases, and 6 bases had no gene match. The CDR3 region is CASSLLGQGANYGYTF. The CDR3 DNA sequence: TGTGCCAGCAGCCTGCTTGGACAGGGGGCTAACTATGGCTACACCTTC.

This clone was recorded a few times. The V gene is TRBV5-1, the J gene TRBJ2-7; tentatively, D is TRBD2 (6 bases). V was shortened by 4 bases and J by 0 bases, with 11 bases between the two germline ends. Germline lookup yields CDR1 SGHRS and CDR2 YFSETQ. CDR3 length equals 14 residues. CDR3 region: CASSQPGSSYEQYF. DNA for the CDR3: TGCGCCAGCAGCCAACCCGGGAGCTCCTACGAGCAGTACTTC.

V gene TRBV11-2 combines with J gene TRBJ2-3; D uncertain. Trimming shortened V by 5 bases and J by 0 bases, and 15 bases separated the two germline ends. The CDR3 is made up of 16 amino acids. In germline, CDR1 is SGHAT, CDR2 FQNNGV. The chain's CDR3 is CASSPPRLSSTDTQYF. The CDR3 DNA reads TGTGCCAGCAGCCCCCCCCGACTGTCTAGCACAGATACGCAGTATTTT.

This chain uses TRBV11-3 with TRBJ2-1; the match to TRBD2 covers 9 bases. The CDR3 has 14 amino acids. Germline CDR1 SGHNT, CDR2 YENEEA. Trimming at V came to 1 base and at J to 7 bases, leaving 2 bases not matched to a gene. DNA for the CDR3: TGTGCCAGCAGCTTAGGGCTAGCGGGGAATGAGCAGTTCTTC. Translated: CASSLGLAGNEQFF. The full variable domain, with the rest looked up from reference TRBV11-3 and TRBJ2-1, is EAGVVQSPRYKIIEKKQPVAFWCNPISGHNTLYWYLQNLGQGPELLIRYENEEAVDDSQLPKDRFSAERLKGVDSTLKIQPAELGDSAVYLCASSLGLAGNEQFFGPGTRLTVL.

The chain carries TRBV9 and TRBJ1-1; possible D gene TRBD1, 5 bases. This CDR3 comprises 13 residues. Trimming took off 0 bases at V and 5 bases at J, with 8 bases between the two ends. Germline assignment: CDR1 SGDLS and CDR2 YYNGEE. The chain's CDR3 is CASSVDKGTEAFF. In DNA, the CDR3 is TGTGCCAGCAGCGTAGACAAGGGGACTGAAGCTTTCTTT.

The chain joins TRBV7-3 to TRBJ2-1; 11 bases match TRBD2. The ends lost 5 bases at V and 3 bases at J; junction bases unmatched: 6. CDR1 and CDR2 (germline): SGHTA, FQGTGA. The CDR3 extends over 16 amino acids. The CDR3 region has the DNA TGTGCCAGCAGCCCCCCCGGGACTAGCGGCTACAATGAGCAGTTCTTC. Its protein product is CASSPPGTSGYNEQFF.

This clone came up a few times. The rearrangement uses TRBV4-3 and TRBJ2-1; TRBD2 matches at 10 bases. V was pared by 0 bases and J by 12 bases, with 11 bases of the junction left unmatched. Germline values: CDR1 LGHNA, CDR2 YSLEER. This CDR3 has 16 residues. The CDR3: CASSQDWASGGGGQFF. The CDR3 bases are TGCGCCAGCAGCCAAGATTGGGCTAGCGGGGGAGGGGGGCAGTTCTTC.

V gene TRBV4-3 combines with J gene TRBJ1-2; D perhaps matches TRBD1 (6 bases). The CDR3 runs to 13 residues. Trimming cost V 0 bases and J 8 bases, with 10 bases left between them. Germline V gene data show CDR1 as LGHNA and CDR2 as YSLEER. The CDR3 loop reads CASSQDGGGGYTF. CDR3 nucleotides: TGCGCCAGCAGCCAAGATGGGGGCGGCGGCTACACCTTC.

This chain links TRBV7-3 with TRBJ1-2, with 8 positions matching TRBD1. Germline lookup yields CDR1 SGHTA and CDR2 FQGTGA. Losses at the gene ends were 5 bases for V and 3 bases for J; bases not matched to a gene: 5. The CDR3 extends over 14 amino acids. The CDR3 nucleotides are TGTGCCAGCAGCCCAGGGGGCAGGGACTATGGCTACACCTTC. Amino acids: CASSPGGRDYGYTF.

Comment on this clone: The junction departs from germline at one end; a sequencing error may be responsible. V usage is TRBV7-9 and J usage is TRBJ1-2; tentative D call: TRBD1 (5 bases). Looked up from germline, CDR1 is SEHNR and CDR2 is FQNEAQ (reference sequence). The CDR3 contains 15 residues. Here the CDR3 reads CAGSPRLDRDYGYTF. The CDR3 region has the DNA TGTGCCGGCAGCCCACGATTAGACAGAGACTATGGCTACACCTTC.

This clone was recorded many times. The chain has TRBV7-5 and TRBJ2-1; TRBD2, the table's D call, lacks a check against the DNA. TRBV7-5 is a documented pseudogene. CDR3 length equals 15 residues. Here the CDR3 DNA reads TGTGTCAGAAGCCGGACTAGCGGGAGGGTGGGTGAGCAGTTCTTC. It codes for CVRSRTSGRVGEQFF.

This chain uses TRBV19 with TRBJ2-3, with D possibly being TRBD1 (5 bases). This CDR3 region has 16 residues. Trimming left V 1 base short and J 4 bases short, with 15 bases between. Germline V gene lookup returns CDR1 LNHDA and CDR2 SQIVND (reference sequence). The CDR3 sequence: CASSIASDTPPDTQYF. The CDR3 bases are TGTGCCAGTAGTATAGCGTCGGACACTCCGCCAGATACGCAGTATTTT. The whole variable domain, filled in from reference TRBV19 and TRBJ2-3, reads DGGITQSPKYLFRKEGQNVTLSCEQNLNHDAMYWYRQDPGQGLRLIYYSQIVNDFQKGDIAEGYSVSREKKESFPLTVTSAQKNPTAFYLCASSIASDTPPDTQYFGPGTRLTVL.

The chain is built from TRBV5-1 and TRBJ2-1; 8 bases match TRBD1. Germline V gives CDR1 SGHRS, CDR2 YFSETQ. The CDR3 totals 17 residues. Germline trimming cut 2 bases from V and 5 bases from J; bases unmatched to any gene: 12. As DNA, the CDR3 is TGCGCCAGCAGCTTCACCGAGACAGGGGAGAATAACAATGAGCAGTTCTTC. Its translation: CASSFTETGENNNEQFF.

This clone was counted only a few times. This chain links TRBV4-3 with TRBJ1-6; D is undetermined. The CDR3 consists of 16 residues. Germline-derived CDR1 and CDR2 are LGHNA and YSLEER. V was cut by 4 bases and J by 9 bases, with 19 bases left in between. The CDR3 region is CASSPGWPAGGSPLHF. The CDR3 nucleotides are TGCGCCAGCAGCCCCGGGTGGCCGGCCGGTGGTTCACCCCTCCACTTT.

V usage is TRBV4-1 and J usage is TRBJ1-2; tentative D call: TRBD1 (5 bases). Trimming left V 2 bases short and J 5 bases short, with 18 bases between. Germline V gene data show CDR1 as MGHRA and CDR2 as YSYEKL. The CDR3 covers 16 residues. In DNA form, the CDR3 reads TGCGCCAGCAGCCAAAATAAAGGGGCTCCTCAATATGGCTACACCTTC. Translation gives CASSQNKGAPQYGYTF.

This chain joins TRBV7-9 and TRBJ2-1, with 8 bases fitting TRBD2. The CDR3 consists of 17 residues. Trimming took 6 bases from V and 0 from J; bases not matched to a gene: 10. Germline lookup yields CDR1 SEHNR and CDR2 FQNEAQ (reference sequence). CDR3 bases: TGTGCCAGCAGGCTATATAGCGGGGCGACCTCCTACAATGAGCAGTTCTTC. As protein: CASRLYSGATSYNEQFF.

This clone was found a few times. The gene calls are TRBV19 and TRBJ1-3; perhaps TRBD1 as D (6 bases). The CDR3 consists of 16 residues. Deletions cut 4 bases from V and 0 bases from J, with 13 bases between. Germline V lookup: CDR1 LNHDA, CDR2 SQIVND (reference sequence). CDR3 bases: TGTGCCAGTAGTAACCCGGGACAAAGCTCTGGAAACACCATATATTTT. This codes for CASSNPGQSSGNTIYF.

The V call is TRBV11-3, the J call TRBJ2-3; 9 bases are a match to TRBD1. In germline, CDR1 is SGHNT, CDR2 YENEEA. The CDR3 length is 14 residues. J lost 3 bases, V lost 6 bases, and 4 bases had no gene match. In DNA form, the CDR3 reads TGTGCCAGCAGGGGGGACAGGGAGACAGATACGCAGTATTTT. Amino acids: CASRGDRETDTQYF.

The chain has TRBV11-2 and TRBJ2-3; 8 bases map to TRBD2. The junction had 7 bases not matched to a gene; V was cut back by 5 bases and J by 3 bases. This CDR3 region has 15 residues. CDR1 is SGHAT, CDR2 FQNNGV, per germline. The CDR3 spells CASSTGGRRTDTQYF. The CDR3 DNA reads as TGTGCCAGCAGCACGGGGGGGAGAAGGACAGATACGCAGTATTTT.

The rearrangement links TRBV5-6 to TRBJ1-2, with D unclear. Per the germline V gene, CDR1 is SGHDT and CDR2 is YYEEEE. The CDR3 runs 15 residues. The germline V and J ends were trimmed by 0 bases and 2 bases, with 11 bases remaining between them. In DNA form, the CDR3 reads TGTGCCAGCAGCTTGGATTCTGTAGTCAACTATGGCTACACCTTC. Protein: CASSLDSVVNYGYTF.

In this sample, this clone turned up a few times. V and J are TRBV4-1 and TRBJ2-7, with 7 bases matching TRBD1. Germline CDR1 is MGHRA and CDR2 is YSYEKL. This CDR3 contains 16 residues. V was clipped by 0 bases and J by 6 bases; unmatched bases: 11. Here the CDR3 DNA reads TGCGCCAGCAGCCAAGATCCCAGACAGGGCGGATCCGAGCAGTACTTC. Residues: CASSQDPRQGGSEQYF.

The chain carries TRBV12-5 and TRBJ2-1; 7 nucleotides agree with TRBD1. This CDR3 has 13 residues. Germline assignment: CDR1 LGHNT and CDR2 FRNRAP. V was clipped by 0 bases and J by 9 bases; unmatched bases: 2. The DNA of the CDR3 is TGTGCTAGTGGTTTGGTCTACAGGGGTGAGCAGTTCTTC. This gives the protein CASGLVYRGEQFF.

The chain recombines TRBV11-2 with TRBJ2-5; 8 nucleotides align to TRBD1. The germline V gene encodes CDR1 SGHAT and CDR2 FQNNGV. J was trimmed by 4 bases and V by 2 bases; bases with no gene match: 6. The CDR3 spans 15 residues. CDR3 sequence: CASSLNRGIGETQYF. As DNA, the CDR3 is TGTGCCAGCAGCTTAAACAGGGGGATAGGAGAGACCCAGTACTTC.

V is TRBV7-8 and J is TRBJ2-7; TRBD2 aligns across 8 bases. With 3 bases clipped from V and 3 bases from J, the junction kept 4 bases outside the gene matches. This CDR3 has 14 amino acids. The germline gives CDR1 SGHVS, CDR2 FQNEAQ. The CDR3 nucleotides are TGTGCCAGCAGCTTCGGACTAGCCAACTACGAGCAGTACTTC. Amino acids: CASSFGLANYEQYF.

CDR3 loop: CASSLGLAGAYEQYF. CDR3 nucleotides: TGCGCCAGCAGCTTGGGTCTAGCGGGGGCCTACGAGCAGTACTTC. The rearrangement uses TRBV5-1 and TRBJ2-7; TRBD2 matches 10 bases. After removal of 0 bases from V and 2 bases from J, the junction contained 2 bases not matched to a gene. There are 15 residues in the CDR3. The germline CDR1 and CDR2 sequences are SGHRS and YFSETQ. The whole variable domain, filled in from reference TRBV5-1 and TRBJ2-7, reads KAGVTQTPRYLIKTRGQQVTLSCSPISGHRSVSWYQQTPGQGLQFLFEYFSETQRNKGNFPGRFSGRQFSNSRSEMNVSTLELGDSALYLCASSLGLAGAYEQYFGPGTRLTVT.